A single sample gave rise to the 10 T cell receptor beta chains below, sequenced in a study of T cells in Graves' hyperthyroidism and ophthalmopathy. Amplification of TCR beta CDR3 regions used RNA as the template. HTBI primers were employed in a first-round RT-PCR of the TCR CDR3. TCRdb re-called the multiplex PCR reads with MiXCR, one entry per CDR3 protein. The sample comprises 400,000 to 500,000 distinct CDR3 sequences, around an eighth of which are singletons, and over 15% rests with the top ten. The specimen sequenced was blood. These receptors came from a woman younger than 35 with Graves' hyperthyroidism.

This clonotype was seen ten or more times. The rearrangement links TRBV11-2 to TRBJ2-3; D remains ambiguous. The CDR3 is 15 residues long. V was trimmed by 0 bases and J by 3 bases, leaving 10 bases between them. Germline V gene lookup returns CDR1 SGHAT and CDR2 FQNNGV. The CDR3 loop reads CASSLEGLGTDTQYF. For the CDR3, the DNA is TGTGCCAGCAGCTTAGAGGGCCTTGGTACAGATACGCAGTATTTT. The full variable domain, its missing parts supplied by reference TRBV11-2 and TRBJ2-3, is EAGVAQSPRYKIIEKRQSVAFWCNPISGHATLYWYQQILGQGPKLLIQFQNNGVVDDSQLPKDRFSAERLKGVDSTLKIQPAKLEDSAVYLCASSLEGLGTDTQYFGPGTRLTVL.

This clonotype appeared once. The CDR3 region has the DNA TGTGCCAGCAGTGAAGCGGGGACTAGCGGGCGCAATGAGCAGTTCTTC. Its translation: CASSEAGTSGRNEQFF. V usage is TRBV2 and J usage is TRBJ2-1, with TRBD2 identical over 12 bases. V lost 0 bases, J lost 6 bases, and 3 bases stayed unmatched. This CDR3 region has 16 residues. The germline V gene has CDR1 SNHLY and CDR2 FYNNEI.

There are a few counts of this clonotype. The chain is built from TRBV7-9 and TRBJ2-6, with TRBD2 as a possible D gene (6 bases). The CDR3 spans 17 residues. Between the trimmed V and J ends, which lost 2 bases and 2 bases, there was a span of 13 bases. Looked up from germline, CDR1 is SEHNR and CDR2 is FQNEAQ (reference sequence). The CDR3 spells CASSLTGLNPGANVLTF. Written as DNA, the CDR3 is TGTGCCAGCAGCTTAACGGGACTTAATCCTGGGGCCAACGTCCTGACTTTC.

At least ten counts were recorded for this clonotype. The V and J genes are TRBV4-1 and TRBJ2-2; 11 bases agree with TRBD2. CDR3 length: 16 amino acids. Germline-derived CDR1 and CDR2 are MGHRA and YSYEKL. J lost 3 bases, V lost 3 bases, and 3 bases had no gene match. CDR3 amino acids: CASSQGTSGHTGELFF. CDR3 in DNA: TGCGCCAGCAGCCAGGGGACTAGCGGCCACACCGGGGAGCTGTTTTTT.

This clonotype occurred many times. The chain employs TRBV7-9 and TRBJ2-1; D perhaps matches TRBD2 (6 bases). Germline V lookup: CDR1 SEHNR, CDR2 FQNEAQ (reference sequence). The CDR3 runs 16 residues. The germline V and J ends were trimmed by 5 bases and 1 base, with 15 bases remaining between them. CDR3 in DNA: TGTGCCAGCAGCCCCGCGGAGGGCCGTTCCTACAATGAGCAGTTCTTC. Protein sequence: CASSPAEGRSYNEQFF.

This clonotype showed up many times. The chain couples TRBV12-3 or TRBV12-4 to TRBJ2-7; 10 nucleotides line up with TRBD2. This CDR3 spans 13 amino acids. Germline trimming cut 6 bases from V and 7 bases from J; bases unmatched to any gene: 6. The CDR3 loop is CASSGLAAWEQYF. Here the CDR3 DNA reads TGTGCCAGCAGCGGACTAGCGGCGTGGGAGCAGTACTTC.

The chain recombines TRBV12-3 or TRBV12-4 with TRBJ2-5; a possible D gene is TRBD2 (5 bases). This CDR3 comprises 14 residues. Deletions cut 6 bases from V and 5 bases from J, with 16 bases between. CDR3 sequence (DNA): TGTGCCAGCAGGGGCAAAACAGCGGCGGAGACCCAGTACTTC. It is translated as CASRGKTAAETQYF.

This clonotype has more than one count but fewer than ten. The chain couples TRBV5-1 to TRBJ2-6; D is undetermined. The ends were cut back, 2 bases at V and 0 bases at J, with 6 bases in the middle. Germline V lookup: CDR1 SGHRS, CDR2 YFSETQ. This CDR3 contains 15 residues. CDR3 bases: TGCGCCAGCAGCTTAGACCGCTCTGGGGCCAACGTCCTGACTTTC. Residues: CASSLDRSGANVLTF.

This chain connects TRBV20-1 to TRBJ2-7; 13 nucleotides match TRBD2. Losses at the gene ends were 0 bases for V and 1 base for J; bases not matched to a gene: 6. The CDR3 is made up of 17 amino acids. Per germline, CDR1 DFQATT and CDR2 SNEGSKA (reference sequence). CDR3: CSARDLGTSGASYEQYF. CDR3 coding DNA: TGCAGTGCTAGAGATTTGGGGACTAGCGGGGCTTCCTACGAGCAGTACTTC.

Many counts were recorded for this clonotype. The chain links TRBV12-3 or TRBV12-4 to TRBJ2-5, with D perhaps matching TRBD2 (7 bases). The CDR3 extends over 13 amino acids. Trimming removed 11 bases from V and 4 bases from J, with 17 bases in between. The CDR3 reads CASGGHASETQYF. CDR3 nucleotides: TGTGCCTCCGGGGGGCATGCGTCAGAGACCCAGTACTTC.